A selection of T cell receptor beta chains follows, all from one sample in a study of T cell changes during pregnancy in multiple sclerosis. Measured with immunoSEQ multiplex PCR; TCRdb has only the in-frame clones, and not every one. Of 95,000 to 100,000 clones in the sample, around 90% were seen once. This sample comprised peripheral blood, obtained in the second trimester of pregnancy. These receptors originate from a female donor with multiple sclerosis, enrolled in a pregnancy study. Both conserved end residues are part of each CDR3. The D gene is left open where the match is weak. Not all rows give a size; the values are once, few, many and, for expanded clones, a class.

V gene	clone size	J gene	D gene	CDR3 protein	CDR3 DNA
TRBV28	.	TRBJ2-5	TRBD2	CASRNKAGGPPETQYF	TGTGCCAGCAGAAACAAAGCGGGAGGGCCACCGGAGACCCAGTACTTC
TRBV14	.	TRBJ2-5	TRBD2	CASSAGAGGETQYF	TGTGCCAGCAGTGCTGGAGCGGGAGGTGAGACCCAGTACTTC
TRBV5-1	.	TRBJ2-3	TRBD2	CASSLQGLAGLAGGSDTQYF	TGCGCCAGCAGCCTGCAAGGACTTGCTGGACTAGCGGGAGGGTCAGATACGCAGTATTTT
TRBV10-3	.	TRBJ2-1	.	CAITRAAGNEQFF	TGTGCCATCACCCGCGCCGCGGGAAATGAGCAGTTCTTC
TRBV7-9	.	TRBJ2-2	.	CASSSTDPGLQAGELFF	TGTGCCAGCAGCTCAACGGACCCGGGACTTCAAGCCGGGGAGCTGTTTTTT
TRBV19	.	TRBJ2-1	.	CASSTSAATETPGVEQFF	TGTGCCAGTAGTACTTCGGCAGCGACGGAGACTCCAGGGGTTGAGCAGTTCTTC
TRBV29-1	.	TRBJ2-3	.	CSVPAAGVVDTQYF	TGCAGCGTTCCCGCGGCAGGGGTGGTAGATACGCAGTATTTT
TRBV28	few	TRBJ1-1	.	CASSLEGGREAFF	TGTGCCAGCAGTTTGGAGGGAGGGCGTGAAGCTTTCTTT
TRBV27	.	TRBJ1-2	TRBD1	CASSFDRDYGYTF	TGTGCCAGCAGTTTCGACAGGGACTATGGCTACACCTTC
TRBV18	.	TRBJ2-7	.	CASSPSQGPYEQYF	TGTGCCAGCTCACCAAGTCAGGGCCCCTACGAGCAGTACTTC
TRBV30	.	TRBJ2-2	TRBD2	CAWAGTSIAGELFF	TGTGCCTGGGCCGGGACTAGCATCGCCGGGGAGCTGTTTTTT
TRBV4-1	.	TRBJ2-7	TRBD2	CASSQDGLAGDYEQYF	TGCGCCAGCAGCCAGGACGGACTAGCGGGAGACTACGAGCAGTACTTC
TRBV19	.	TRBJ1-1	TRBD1	CASSIRGQGFEAFF	TGTGCCAGTAGTATAAGAGGACAGGGTTTCGAAGCTTTCTTT
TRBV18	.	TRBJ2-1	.	CASSQEGFSNEQFF	TGTGCCAGCTCCCAGGAGGGATTTAGCAATGAGCAGTTCTTC
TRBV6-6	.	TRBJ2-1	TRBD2	CASSSGTSAPRQFF	TGTGCCAGCAGCTCCGGGACTAGCGCCCCCAGGCAGTTCTTC
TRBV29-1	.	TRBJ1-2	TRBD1	CSEDRASGGYTF	TGCAGCGAGGACAGGGCCTCTGGTGGCTACACCTTC
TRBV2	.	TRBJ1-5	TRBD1	CASEGQVSNQPQHF	TGTGCCAGCGAGGGACAGGTTAGCAATCAGCCCCAGCATTTT
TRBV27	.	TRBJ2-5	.	CASSLTPSGFETQYF	TGTGCCAGCAGTTTAACCCCCTCAGGATTTGAGACCCAGTACTTC
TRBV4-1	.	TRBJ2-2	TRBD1	CASNSGQGDTGELFF	TGCGCCAGCAACTCGGGACAGGGAGACACCGGGGAGCTGTTTTTT
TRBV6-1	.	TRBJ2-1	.	CASSEVGGGNEQFF	TGTGCCAGCAGTGAAGTGGGAGGGGGCAATGAGCAGTTCTTC
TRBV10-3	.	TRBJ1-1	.	CAISEEENTEAFF	TGTGCCATCAGTGAGGAGGAGAACACTGAAGCTTTCTTT
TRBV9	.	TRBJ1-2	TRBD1	CASSVDMGQNYGYTF	TGTGCCAGCAGCGTAGATATGGGACAGAACTATGGCTACACCTTC
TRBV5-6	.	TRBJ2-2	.	CASSATSELFF	TGTGCCAGCAGCGCCACTAGCGAGCTGTTTTTT
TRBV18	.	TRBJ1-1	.	CASSPKIVGGVTEAFF	TGTGCCAGCTCACCGAAGATAGTAGGGGGGGTCACTGAAGCTTTCTTT
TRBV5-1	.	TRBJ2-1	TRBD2	CASSFGLELGSYNEQFF	TGCGCCAGCAGCTTCGGACTAGAGCTAGGCTCCTACAATGAGCAGTTCTTC
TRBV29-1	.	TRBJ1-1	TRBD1	CSAGQQNTEAFF	TGCAGCGCGGGACAGCAGAACACTGAAGCTTTCTTT
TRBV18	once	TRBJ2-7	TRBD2	CASSPEGGVGLASYEQYF	TGTGCCAGCTCACCCGAGGGAGGGGTGGGACTAGCATCCTACGAGCAGTACTTC
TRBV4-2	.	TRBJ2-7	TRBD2	CASSQDLTSGPLEQYF	TGTGCCAGCAGCCAAGATTTAACTAGCGGCCCCCTGGAGCAGTACTTC
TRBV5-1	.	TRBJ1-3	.	CASSLVVSGGAVGNTIYF	TGCGCCAGCAGCTTGGTGGTCTCCGGGGGGGCAGTTGGAAACACCATATATTTT
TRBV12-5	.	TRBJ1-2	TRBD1	CASGPGTGRYTF	TGTGCTAGTGGACCCGGGACAGGGCGCTACACCTTC
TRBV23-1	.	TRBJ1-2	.	CASSQSGSGGYTF	TGCGCCAGCAGTCAATCGGGCAGTGGCGGCTACACCTTC
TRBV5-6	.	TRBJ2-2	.	CASSLARLLANTGELFF	TGTGCCAGCAGCTTGGCCAGGCTGCTCGCGAACACCGGGGAGCTGTTTTTT
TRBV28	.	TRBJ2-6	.	CASSLQGAGANVLTF	TGTGCCAGCAGTTTACAAGGGGCTGGGGCCAACGTCCTGACTTTC
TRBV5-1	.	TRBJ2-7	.	CASSFGKGNEQYF	TGCGCCAGCAGCTTTGGGAAGGGGAACGAGCAGTACTTC
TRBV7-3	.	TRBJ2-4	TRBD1	CASSPLRQGSKNIQYF	TGTGCCAGCAGCCCCCTCCGACAGGGTTCCAAAAACATTCAGTACTTC
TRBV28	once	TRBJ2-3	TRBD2	CASRRLAGGDTQYF	TGTGCCAGCAGGAGACTAGCGGGAGGTGATACGCAGTATTTT
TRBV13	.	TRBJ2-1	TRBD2	CASSLDREGGSYNEQFF	TGTGCCAGCAGCTTAGATAGGGAGGGAGGCTCCTACAATGAGCAGTTCTTC
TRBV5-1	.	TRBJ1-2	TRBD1	CASSRAGTGGDAHGYTF	TGCGCCAGCAGCCGGGCTGGGACAGGGGGCGACGCTCATGGCTACACCTTC
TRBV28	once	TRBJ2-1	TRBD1	CASREFPGTGWDNEQFF	TGTGCCAGCAGGGAATTTCCGGGGACAGGGTGGGACAATGAGCAGTTCTTC
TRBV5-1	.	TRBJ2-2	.	CASSLTGTPSNTGELFF	TGCGCCAGCAGCTTGACCGGGACACCTTCGAACACCGGGGAGCTGTTTTTT
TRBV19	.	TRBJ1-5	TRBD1	CASSPGRTGGGQPQHF	TGTGCCAGTAGTCCCGGAAGGACAGGGGGTGGGCAGCCCCAGCATTTT
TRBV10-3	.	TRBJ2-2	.	CAIRRTTNTGELFF	TGTGCCATCAGAAGGACAACGAACACCGGGGAGCTGTTTTTT
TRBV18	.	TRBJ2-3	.	CASSALGAGEGTDTQYF	TGTGCCAGCTCAGCCCTGGGGGCAGGCGAGGGCACAGATACGCAGTATTTT
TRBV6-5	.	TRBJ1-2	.	CASSSSLGLVYGYTF	TGTGCCAGCAGTTCCTCCCTCGGACTGGTCTATGGCTACACCTTC
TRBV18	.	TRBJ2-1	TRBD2	CASSPPITSEEGEQFF	TGTGCCAGCTCACCACCTATAACTAGCGAGGAGGGTGAGCAGTTCTTC
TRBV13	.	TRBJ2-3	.	CASSGPEGTDTQYF	TGTGCCAGCAGCGGCCCCGAGGGCACAGATACGCAGTATTTT
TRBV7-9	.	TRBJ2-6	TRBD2	CASTSGSTGANVLTF	TGTGCCAGCACTAGCGGGAGTACTGGGGCCAACGTCCTGACTTTC
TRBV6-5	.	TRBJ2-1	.	CASSYSNSGGNEQFF	TGTGCCAGCAGTTACTCGAACTCCGGCGGGAATGAGCAGTTCTTC